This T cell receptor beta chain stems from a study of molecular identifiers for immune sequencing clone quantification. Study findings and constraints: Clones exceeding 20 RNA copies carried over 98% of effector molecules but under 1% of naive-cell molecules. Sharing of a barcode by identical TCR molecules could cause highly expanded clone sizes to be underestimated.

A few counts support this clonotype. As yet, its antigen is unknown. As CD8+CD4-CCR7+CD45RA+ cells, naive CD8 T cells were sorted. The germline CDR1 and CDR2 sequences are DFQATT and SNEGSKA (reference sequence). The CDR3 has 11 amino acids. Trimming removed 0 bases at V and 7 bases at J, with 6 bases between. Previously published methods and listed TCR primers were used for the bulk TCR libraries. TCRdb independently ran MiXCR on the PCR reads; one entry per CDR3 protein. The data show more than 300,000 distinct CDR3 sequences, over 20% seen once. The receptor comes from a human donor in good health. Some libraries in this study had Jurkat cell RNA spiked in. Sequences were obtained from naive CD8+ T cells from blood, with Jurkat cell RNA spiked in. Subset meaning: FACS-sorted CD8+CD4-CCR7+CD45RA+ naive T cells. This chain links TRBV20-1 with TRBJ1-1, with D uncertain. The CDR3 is CSARDTGEAFF. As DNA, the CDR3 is TGCAGTGCTAGAGACACGGGTGAAGCTTTCTTT.